Sequencing of this T cell receptor beta chain was carried out in a study of blood T cell repertoires in COVID-19. About the study: T cells, B-cell-depleted T cells, or PBMCs supplied cDNA or gDNA.

Participant ages covered about 18 to 100 years across about two dozen US areas. Allocation to cohorts depended on clinical history reported by the participants. Exposed volunteers were people who met a COVID-19 case within 2 weeks before study entry. The germline gives CDR1 LNHDA, CDR2 SQIVND (reference sequence). The ends were cut back, 3 bases at V and 8 bases at J, with 13 bases in the middle. The CDR3 runs 13 residues. Measured with immunoSEQ multiplex PCR; TCRdb has only the in-frame clones, and not every one. The data hold around 250,000 clones, with around 90% observed a single time. The TCR sequence derives from a man aged 40-50 years who had been exposed to COVID-19. This chain links TRBV19 with TRBJ1-1; unclear D gene. The sample comprised PBMCs or T cells enriched from blood (not recorded which). CDR3 residues: CASSIIISTEAFF. CDR3 sequence (DNA): TGTGCCAGTAGTATCATAATCAGTACCGAAGCTTTCTTT. Using reference TRBV19 and TRBJ1-1 for the parts outside the CDR3, the full variable domain is DGGITQSPKYLFRKEGQNVTLSCEQNLNHDAMYWYRQDPGQGLRLIYYSQIVNDFQKGDIAEGYSVSREKKESFPLTVTSAQKNPTAFYLCASSIIISTEAFFGQGTRLTVV.